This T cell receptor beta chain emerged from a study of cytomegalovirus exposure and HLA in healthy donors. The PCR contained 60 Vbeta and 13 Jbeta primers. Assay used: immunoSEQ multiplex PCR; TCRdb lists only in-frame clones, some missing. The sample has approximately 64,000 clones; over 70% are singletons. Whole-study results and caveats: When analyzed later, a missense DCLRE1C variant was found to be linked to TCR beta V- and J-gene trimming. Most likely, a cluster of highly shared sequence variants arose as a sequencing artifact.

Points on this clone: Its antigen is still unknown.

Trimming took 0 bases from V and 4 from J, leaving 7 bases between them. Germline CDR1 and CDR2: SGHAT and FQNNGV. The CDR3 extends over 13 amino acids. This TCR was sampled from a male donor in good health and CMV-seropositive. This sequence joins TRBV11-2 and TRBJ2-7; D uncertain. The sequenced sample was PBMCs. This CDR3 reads CASSLDPGYEQYF. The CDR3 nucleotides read TGTGCCAGCAGCTTAGATCCGGGTTACGAGCAGTACTTC.